These 15 T cell receptor beta chains were sequenced from one sample in a study of control samples from healthy donors and cancer patients. The protocol was immunoSEQ multiplex PCR, while the TCRdb copy is restricted to in-frame clones and leaves out a portion. The sample gives 150,000 to 200,000 clones, 88% of which show up once; roughly 5% is in the top ten. Source material: blood. The receptors stem from a woman aged 25 to 39 in good health.

This chain joins TRBV27 and TRBJ2-5; no reliable D call. The CDR3 contains 12 residues. Trimming left V 6 bases short and J 7 bases short, with 12 bases between. Per germline, CDR1 MNHEY and CDR2 SMNVEV (reference sequence). The DNA for the CDR3 is TGTGCCAGCAGAAAGGACGGCGGGACCCAGTACTTC. This sequence encodes CASRKDGGTQYF.

The rearrangement uses TRBV14 and TRBJ1-2; D is unclear. The CDR3 is made up of 15 amino acids. The V gene lost 0 bases and the J gene lost 5 bases, with 13 bases spanning the gap. Germline V gives CDR1 SGHDN, CDR2 FVKESK. The CDR3 loop reads CASSQETGPPYGYTF. CDR3 nucleotides: TGTGCCAGCAGCCAAGAGACTGGGCCTCCGTATGGCTACACCTTC.

The chain combines TRBV24-1 with TRBJ2-1, with 8 bases lining up with TRBD1. The CDR3 spans 16 residues. Germline V gene sequence: CDR1 KGHDR, CDR2 SFDVKD. V shed 3 bases, J shed 1 base, and the junction held 4 bases outside the gene matches. CDR3 amino acids: CATSDIRQGSYNEQFF. The CDR3 DNA follows: TGTGCCACCAGTGATATACGACAGGGGTCCTACAATGAGCAGTTCTTC.

The chain joins TRBV24-1 to TRBJ2-1, with no clear D. In germline, CDR1 is KGHDR, CDR2 SFDVKD. The CDR3 has 13 residues. Between the trimmed V and J ends, which lost 3 bases and 9 bases, there was a span of 11 bases. The CDR3 DNA sequence: TGTGCCACCAGTGATCTTGTCAAGGGTGAGCAGTTCTTC. Amino acids: CATSDLVKGEQFF.

This chain links TRBV6-1 with TRBJ2-5; D not certain. Trimming removed 2 bases from V and 1 base from J, with 11 bases in between. Germline CDR1 and CDR2: MNHNS and SASEGT. The CDR3 spans 15 residues. The CDR3 region is CASSEYVGTQETQYF. For the CDR3, the DNA is TGTGCCAGCAGTGAATATGTTGGCACCCAAGAGACCCAGTACTTC.

The chain recombines TRBV5-1 with TRBJ2-2; D not certain. Germline V lookup: CDR1 SGHRS, CDR2 YFSETQ. V was cut by 3 bases and J by 4 bases, with 19 bases left in between. The CDR3 totals 17 residues. The CDR3 bases are TGCGCCAGCAGCTCGGACGGCACCAGGTTAGGCACCGGGGAGCTGTTTTTT. Translating gives CASSSDGTRLGTGELFF.

The chain has TRBV20-1 and TRBJ2-4; D is unclear. Germline-derived CDR1 and CDR2 are DFQATT and SNEGSKA (reference sequence). The CDR3 extends over 12 amino acids. The V and J ends lost 3 bases and 6 bases respectively, with 9 bases between them. The CDR3 region is CSASVIRNIQYF. As DNA, the CDR3 is TGCAGTGCTAGTGTCATCAGAAACATTCAGTACTTC.

This chain joins TRBV5-1 and TRBJ2-5; TRBD2 aligns across 8 bases. The CDR3 runs 15 residues. Unmatched junction bases numbered 6, after V lost 1 base and J lost 4 bases. From germline, CDR1 is SGHRS and CDR2 YFSETQ. The CDR3, as DNA: TGCGCCAGCAGCTTGAACGGGAGGGGCACAGAGACCCAGTACTTC. Its translation is CASSLNGRGTETQYF.

The chain carries TRBV6-6 and TRBJ2-1, with 13 bases identical to TRBD2. Germline CDR1 reads MNHNY; CDR2 reads SVGAGI (reference sequence). V shed 5 bases, J shed 7 bases, and the junction held 5 bases outside the gene matches. The CDR3 is 15 amino acids. CDR3: CASSLGTSGVNEQFF. The CDR3 DNA follows: TGTGCCAGCAGTCTCGGGACTAGCGGGGTTAATGAGCAGTTCTTC.

CDR3 sequence reads: CASSEERTGNEKLFF. In nucleotides, the CDR3 is TGTGCCAGCAGTGAAGAGAGGACAGGAAATGAAAAACTGTTTTTT. The rearrangement joins TRBV6-1 to TRBJ1-4; 7 bases fit TRBD1. This CDR3 has 15 residues. Germline values: CDR1 MNHNS, CDR2 SASEGT. J was trimmed by 5 bases and V by 1 base; bases with no gene match: 4.

V is TRBV4-1 and J is TRBJ2-5, with D perhaps matching TRBD2 (5 bases). Trimming pared 1 base from V and 2 bases from J, leaving 17 bases between. From germline, CDR1 is MGHRA and CDR2 YSYEKL. The CDR3 spans 17 residues. CDR3 bases: TGCGCCAGCAGCCAAGTGGGGAGCGCTGCCCGGCAAGAGACCCAGTACTTC. Translated, it gives CASSQVGSAARQETQYF.

The chain recombines TRBV6-5 with TRBJ2-1, with 9 positions matching TRBD1. V lost 6 bases, J lost 3 bases, and 6 bases stayed unmatched. CDR1 MNHEY and CDR2 SVGAGI come from the germline V gene. The CDR3 loop spans 15 amino acids. The CDR3 sequence: CASSADRGYYNEQFF. CDR3 sequence (DNA): TGTGCCAGCAGCGCGGACAGGGGATACTACAATGAGCAGTTCTTC.

This clone has a handful of counts. The chain carries TRBV3-1 (or the pseudogene TRBV3-2) and TRBJ2-2; no firm D call. Between the trimmed V and J ends, which lost 1 base and 6 bases, there was a span of 6 bases. This CDR3 has 13 residues. Looked up from germline, CDR1 is LGHDT and CDR2 is YNNKEL (reference sequence). The CDR3 protein is CASSQATPGELFF. The CDR3 DNA reads as TGTGCCAGCAGCCAAGCTACACCCGGGGAGCTGTTTTTT.

Concerning this clone itself: The junction differs from germline at one of its ends, possibly a read error. The chain combines TRBV6-1 with TRBJ1-2; D uncertain. The CDR3 contains 12 residues. CDR1 and CDR2 (germline): MNHNS, SASEGT. The CDR3 loop reads CASSEGSRGYTF. DNA of the CDR3: TGTGCCAGCAGCGAAGGTTCGAGGGGCTACACCTTC.

The CDR3: CASSEAPAPGETQYF. The CDR3 region has the DNA TGTGCCAGCAGCGAGGCCCCGGCCCCGGGGGAGACCCAGTACTTC. The chain combines TRBV9 with TRBJ2-5, with a weak D call TRBD2 (5 bases). V shed 3 bases and J shed 5 bases, with 17 bases lying between them. The germline V gene encodes CDR1 SGDLS and CDR2 YYNGEE. The CDR3 has 15 residues. The full variable domain, completed using reference TRBV9 and TRBJ2-5, is DSGVTQTPKHLITATGQRVTLRCSPRSGDLSVYWYQQSLDQGLQFLIQYYNGEERAKGNILERFSAQQFPDLHSELNLSSLELGDSALYFCASSEAPAPGETQYFGPGTRLLVL.